The 26 T cell receptor beta chains below were found in one sample sequenced in a study of cytomegalovirus exposure and HLA in healthy donors (TCRdb year 2017). To prepare the library, the immunoSEQ multiplex PCR assay was applied. The multiplex PCR relied on a mix of 60 forward primers for TCR Vbeta segments and 13 reverse primers for TCR Jbeta segments. Sourced from immuneACCESS, this table was stored by TCRdb with only in-frame sequences that have V and J called. A share of the clones is absent; for the studies checked, an unresolved V gene accounts for under half, and the remainder has no known explanation. This sample holds approximately 170,000 clones; less than 85% were observed only once. The ten largest clones capture 1% of the sample. Sequencing was carried out using PBMCs. The receptors were sampled from a boy under 10 years old in good health and CMV-seronegative.

The chain recombines TRBV4-1 with TRBJ1-1, with D maybe TRBD1 (6 bases). The CDR3 runs to 17 residues. V lost 4 bases, J lost 3 bases, and 21 bases lay in between. Germline assignment: CDR1 MGHRA and CDR2 YSYEKL. In DNA, the CDR3 is TGCGCCAGCAGCCCTTTTGAGGGGGGGACTAAGGACACTGAAGCTTTCTTT. It encodes CASSPFEGGTKDTEAFF.

The CDR3 DNA reads TGTGCCAGCACCCGCCCGTGGGCCGGAAACACCATATATTTT. Translating gives CASTRPWAGNTIYF. The chain links TRBV28 to TRBJ1-3; D gene unclear. Germline V gene data show CDR1 as MDHEN and CDR2 as SYDVKM. CDR3 length equals 14 residues. V dropped 7 bases and J dropped 4 bases, with 14 bases sitting between them.

This clone was counted between two and nine times. The chain is built from TRBV2 and TRBJ1-2; D remains ambiguous. Trimming removed 5 bases from V and 2 bases from J, with 9 bases in between. The CDR3 contains 13 residues. The germline V gene encodes CDR1 SNHLY and CDR2 FYNNEI. This CDR3 reads CASSPTLNYGYTF. For the CDR3, the DNA is TGTGCCAGCAGTCCGACTTTAAACTATGGCTACACCTTC. The complete variable domain, with remaining parts taken from reference TRBV2 and TRBJ1-2, reads EPEVTQTPSHQVTQMGQEVILRCVPISNHLYFYWYRQILGQKVEFLVSFYNNEISEKSEIFDDQFSVERPDGSNFTLKIRSTKLEDSAMYFCASSPTLNYGYTFGSGTRLTVV.

The rearrangement links TRBV11-3 to TRBJ2-7; 7 nucleotides match TRBD1. With 5 bases clipped from V and 0 bases from J, the junction kept 4 bases outside the gene matches. The CDR3 is 14 residues long. The germline V gene encodes CDR1 SGHNT and CDR2 YENEEA. Here the CDR3 reads CASSPGQSSYEQYF. The CDR3 nucleotides are TGTGCCAGCAGCCCGGGACAGTCCTCCTACGAGCAGTACTTC.

The chain combines TRBV5-4 with TRBJ1-3; D perhaps matches TRBD1 (5 bases). The V and J ends lost 0 bases and 8 bases respectively, with 9 bases between them. This CDR3 has 13 amino acids. Germline CDR1 SGHNT, CDR2 YYREEE (reference sequence). CDR3 in DNA: TGTGCCAGCAGCTTGGAAGGGGAGGACACCATATATTTT. It codes for CASSLEGEDTIYF.

About this clone: At the DNA level, this CDR3 is encoded by other sequences in the same sample as well. The chain combines TRBV18 with TRBJ1-1, with TRBD1 matching over 8 bases. V trimming: 3 bases; J trimming: 6 bases; junction bases outside the gene matches: 0. The germline CDR1 and CDR2 sequences are KGHSH and LQKENI. The CDR3 consists of 12 residues. The CDR3 loop reads CASSPDRAEAFF. The CDR3 nucleotides read TGTGCCAGCTCACCGGACAGGGCTGAAGCTTTCTTT. The full variable domain, rest sourced from reference TRBV18 and TRBJ1-1, is NAGVMQNPRHLVRRRGQEARLRCSPMKGHSHVYWYRQLPEEGLKFMVYLQKENIIDESGMPKERFSAEFPKEGPSILRIQQVVRGDSAAYFCASSPDRAEAFFGQGTRLTVV.

The V and J genes are TRBV5-6 and TRBJ2-7; no reliable D call. The CDR3 runs 13 residues. Trimming left V 1 base short and J 4 bases short, with 9 bases between. Germline V gene sequence: CDR1 SGHDT, CDR2 YYEEEE. The CDR3, as DNA: TGTGCCAGCAGCTTGTCTAGGCTTTACGAGCAGTACGTC. Encoded protein: CASSLSRLYEQYV.

The J gene is TRBJ2-4, the V gene TRBV14; tentatively, D is TRBD1 (5 bases). This CDR3 contains 17 residues. Germline assignment: CDR1 SGHDN and CDR2 FVKESK. Trimming stripped 1 base from V and 3 bases from J, with 16 bases between. CDR3 protein: CASSQVRQGAVKNIQYF. CDR3 bases: TGTGCCAGCAGCCAAGTAAGGCAGGGCGCAGTCAAAAACATTCAGTACTTC.

J is TRBJ2-5 and V is TRBV5-1; 8 bases align to TRBD1. The J call may be wrong; the DNA end is better matched by TRBJ2-7. There are 15 residues in the CDR3. Germline CDR1 is SGHRS and CDR2 is YFSETQ. Here the CDR3 DNA reads TGCGCCAGCAGCCCGCGGACAGGGAGTGCCCACGAGCAGTACTTC. This codes for CASSPRTGSAHEQYF.

This clone was counted a few times. This chain links TRBV4-1 with TRBJ1-1, with a tentative D call TRBD1 (6 bases). Germline loops: CDR1 MGHRA, CDR2 YSYEKL. CDR3 length equals 15 residues. Trimming took 0 bases from V and 3 from J, leaving 11 bases between them. CDR3 sequence (DNA): TGCGCCAGCAGCCAAGATCAGGGGCGGGACACTGAAGCTTTCTTT. Translated: CASSQDQGRDTEAFF.

The chain employs TRBV30 and TRBJ1-2; possibly TRBD1 for D (5 bases). Germline lookup yields CDR1 GTSNPN and CDR2 SVGIG (reference sequence). The CDR3 runs to 15 residues. V lost 5 bases to trimming and J lost 4 bases, with 20 bases between them. This CDR3 reads CAWDAQGAPIYGYTF. CDR3 nucleotide sequence: TGTGCCTGGGACGCTCAAGGGGCCCCTATCTATGGCTACACCTTC.

The chain couples TRBV6-1 to TRBJ2-1; the D is unclear. Trimming removed 5 bases from V and 4 bases from J, with 9 bases in between. The CDR3 spans 13 residues. Germline values: CDR1 MNHNS, CDR2 SASEGT. The CDR3, as DNA: TGTGCCAGCAGTATCTCTCCGTACAATGAGCAGTTCTTC. This codes for CASSISPYNEQFF.

The chain combines TRBV15 with TRBJ2-7; D is ambiguous. Trimming stripped 2 bases from V and 3 bases from J, with 14 bases between. The CDR3 covers 15 residues. Per the germline V gene, CDR1 is LNHNV and CDR2 is YYDKDF (reference sequence). CDR3 residues: CATSRSPDSYYEQYV. The CDR3 nucleotides are TGTGCCACCAGCAGAAGTCCGGATTCCTACTACGAGCAGTACGTC.

V and J are TRBV29-1 and TRBJ2-2; D not certain. The CDR3 is 12 residues long. Trimming cost V 6 bases and J 5 bases, with 10 bases left between them. Germline V CDR1 and CDR2: SQVTM, ANQGSEA. CDR3 nucleotide sequence: TGCAGCGTCGCCCCGGTAACCGGGGAGCTGTTTTTT. Translated, it gives CSVAPVTGELFF.

J is TRBJ2-2 and V is TRBV5-4, with 8 positions matching TRBD1. Germline trimming cut 0 bases from V and 6 bases from J; bases unmatched to any gene: 4. Looked up from germline, CDR1 is SGHNT and CDR2 is YYREEE (reference sequence). This CDR3 is built from 15 residues. The CDR3 spells CASSLGARGPGELFF. The CDR3 DNA follows: TGTGCCAGCAGCTTGGGGGCCAGGGGGCCCGGGGAGCTGTTTTTT.

The chain couples TRBV30 to TRBJ1-2, with 7 bases aligning to TRBD1. V trimming: 5 bases; J trimming: 12 bases; junction bases outside the gene matches: 12. Germline V CDR1 and CDR2: GTSNPN, SVGIG (reference sequence). CDR3 length equals 12 residues. The CDR3 loop is CAWGDRASPDTF. The DNA of the CDR3 is TGTGCCTGGGGAGACAGGGCCTCCCCTGACACCTTC.

The chain uses TRBV19 and TRBJ1-5; a possible D gene is TRBD1 (5 bases). In germline, CDR1 is LNHDA, CDR2 SQIVND (reference sequence). The germline V and J ends were trimmed by 7 bases and 11 bases, with 21 bases remaining between them. The CDR3 runs to 14 residues. This chain's CDR3 is CASKAGGQDQAQHF. The CDR3 nucleotides are TGTGCCAGTAAAGCGGGGGGTCAAGATCAAGCCCAGCATTTT.

V and J are TRBV28 and TRBJ1-1, with TRBD1 as a possible D gene (5 bases). This CDR3 region has 12 residues. CDR1 is MDHEN, CDR2 SYDVKM, per germline. V shed 3 bases and J shed 10 bases, with 12 bases lying between them. The CDR3 is CASSFQGSGAFF. The CDR3 DNA follows: TGTGCCAGCAGTTTCCAGGGCTCTGGAGCTTTCTTT.

The chain couples TRBV29-1 to TRBJ2-6; 7 bases agree with TRBD1. The germline gives CDR1 SQVTM, CDR2 ANQGSEA. V dropped 3 bases and J dropped 2; count of bases not matched to a gene: 19. The CDR3 runs to 20 residues. The CDR3 nucleotides are TGCAGCGTTGAGAGATTCTCACGACAGGGAAGGGTGCCTGGGGCCAACGTCCTGACTTTC. This encodes CSVERFSRQGRVPGANVLTF.

The chain combines TRBV28 with TRBJ1-2; 9 bases line up with TRBD1. The trim removed 7 bases at V and 5 bases at J, leaving 5 bases unmatched. CDR3 length: 13 residues. Per the germline V gene, CDR1 is MDHEN and CDR2 is SYDVKM. DNA for the CDR3: TGTGCCAGCACCACGACAGGGGGTTATGGCTACACCTTC. Amino acids: CASTTTGGYGYTF.

The V call is TRBV13, the J call TRBJ2-5; TRBD2 agrees at 8 bases. In germline, CDR1 is PRHDT, CDR2 FYEKMQ (reference sequence). The V gene end was trimmed by 4 bases and the J gene end by 7 bases; junction bases not matched to a gene: 8. The CDR3 covers 14 residues. CDR3: CASSSSGAGGTQYF. The CDR3 nucleotides read TGTGCCAGCAGCTCAAGCGGGGCGGGGGGGACCCAGTACTTC. Using reference TRBV13 and TRBJ2-5 for the parts outside the CDR3, the full variable domain is AAGVIQSPRHLIKEKRETATLKCYPIPRHDTVYWYQQGPGQDPQFLISFYEKMQSDKGSIPDRFSAQQFSDYHSELNMSSLELGDSALYFCASSSSGAGGTQYFGPGTRLLVL.

The V call is TRBV4-2, the J call TRBJ2-2; TRBD1 matches at 9 bases. Germline V CDR1 and CDR2: LGHNA, YNFKEQ. The V gene end was trimmed by 1 base and the J gene end by 4 bases; junction bases not matched to a gene: 1. The length of the CDR3 is 15 residues. CDR3 sequence (DNA): TGTGCCAGCAGCCAAGCGACAGGGGGCACCGGGGAGCTGTTTTTT. This gives the protein CASSQATGGTGELFF.

The J gene is TRBJ2-7, the V gene TRBV13, with 12 positions matching TRBD1. Germline V gene sequence: CDR1 PRHDT, CDR2 FYEKMQ (reference sequence). The V segment lost 5 bases and the J segment 5 bases; nucleotides outside the gene matches: 1. The CDR3 spans 13 residues. The CDR3 coding sequence is TGTGCCAGCAGCCGGGACAGGGGGCACGAGCAGTACTTC. Its translation: CASSRDRGHEQYF.

The genes are TRBV11-3 and TRBJ2-1; 11 bases match TRBD2. Germline V gene lookup returns CDR1 SGHNT and CDR2 YENEEA. The CDR3 covers 17 residues. V trimming: 6 bases; J trimming: 4 bases; junction bases outside the gene matches: 11. The CDR3 sequence: CASSLEPGLAVYNEQFF. CDR3 DNA sequence: TGTGCCAGCAGTTTGGAGCCGGGACTAGCGGTATACAATGAGCAGTTCTTC.

The chain couples TRBV7-3 to TRBJ2-7, with D perhaps TRBD1 (5 bases). The CDR3 is 15 amino acids. Germline V gene lookup returns CDR1 SGHTA and CDR2 FQGTGA. V shed 0 bases and J shed 5 bases, with 14 bases lying between them. The CDR3 region has the DNA TGTGCCAGCAGCTTAACCCAGGGATCAGTAAACGAGCAGTACTTC. Translating gives CASSLTQGSVNEQYF.

This clone has more than one count but fewer than ten. The V call is TRBV9, the J call TRBJ2-6, with 11 bases aligning to TRBD1. The germline gives CDR1 SGDLS, CDR2 YYNGEE. CDR3 size: 20 residues. V shed 0 bases and J 4 bases; nucleotides not matched to a gene: 12. As DNA, the CDR3 is TGTGCCAGCAGCGTAGGAGCCGGGACAGGGGGGGGTAGCGGGGCCAACGTCCTGACTTTC. It yields the protein CASSVGAGTGGGSGANVLTF. Supplemented by reference TRBV9 and TRBJ2-6, the full variable domain reads DSGVTQTPKHLITATGQRVTLRCSPRSGDLSVYWYQQSLDQGLQFLIQYYNGEERAKGNILERFSAQQFPDLHSELNLSSLELGDSALYFCASSVGAGTGGGSGANVLTFGAGSRLTVL.